The 22 T cell receptor beta chains in this list originate from one sample, sequenced in a study of T cell responses to AZD1222 COVID-19 vaccine. TCRdb's copy holds only in-frame clones and misses some; the assay was immunoSEQ multiplex PCR. The sample records 75,000 to 100,000 clones, 80% to 90% being singletons. The material was peripheral blood, obtained on day 0 of AZD1222 vaccination. Source of these receptors: an adult in good health.

J is TRBJ2-1 and V is TRBV5-1, with a weak D call TRBD2 (6 bases). The V and J ends lost 4 bases and 9 bases respectively, with 14 bases between them. CDR1 and CDR2 (germline): SGHRS, YFSETQ. CDR3 length: 13 residues. The CDR3 here is CASSTGGVGEQFF. CDR3 nucleotide sequence: TGCGCCAGCAGCACAGGCGGGGTGGGTGAGCAGTTCTTC.

CDR3 in amino acids: CASSVEQSYTF. In DNA form, the CDR3 reads TGTGCCAGCAGCGTAGAACAGTCCTACACCTTC. J is TRBJ1-2 and V is TRBV9; unclear D gene. V lost 0 bases and J lost 10, with 7 bases in between. The CDR3 length is 11 residues. Per the germline V gene, CDR1 is SGDLS and CDR2 is YYNGEE.

The V and J genes are TRBV18 and TRBJ1-1, with D perhaps TRBD1 (5 bases). CDR3 length: 15 residues. CDR1 KGHSH and CDR2 LQKENI come from the germline V gene. Trimming removed 0 bases from V and 2 bases from J, with 10 bases in between. CDR3 DNA sequence: TGTGCCAGCTCACCACCGGGGCCATCTAACACTGAAGCTTTCTTT. Protein sequence: CASSPPGPSNTEAFF.

This clone was picked up one time. CDR3 DNA sequence: TGTGCCAGCAGCCAAAATTTGGGGGGTGGCGAGTTCTTC. Its translation: CASSQNLGGGEFF. The rearrangement links TRBV11-1 to TRBJ2-1, with D perhaps TRBD2 (6 bases). The length of the CDR3 is 13 residues. Germline values: CDR1 SGHAT, CDR2 FQDESV (reference sequence). Trimming took off 5 bases at V and 14 bases at J, with 19 bases between the two ends.

V and J are TRBV5-1 and TRBJ1-1, with TRBD1 matching over 8 bases. The CDR3 is 12 residues long. After removal of 4 bases from V and 6 bases from J, the junction contained 2 bases not matched to a gene. The germline V gene has CDR1 SGHRS and CDR2 YFSETQ. In nucleotides, the CDR3 is TGCGCCAGCAGCGTACAGGGGGCTGAAGCTTTCTTT. Translation gives CASSVQGAEAFF.

The chain carries TRBV20-1 and TRBJ1-2, with D uncertain. Trimming took off 3 bases at V and 5 bases at J, with 10 bases between the two ends. Looked up from germline, CDR1 is DFQATT and CDR2 is SNEGSKA (reference sequence). The CDR3 has 12 residues. The CDR3 nucleotides read TGCAGTGCTAGTGAGGACGGTTATGGCTACACCTTC. This gives the protein CSASEDGYGYTF.

V and J are TRBV18 and TRBJ2-3, with TRBD2 matching over 12 bases. This CDR3 is built from 16 residues. Losses at the gene ends were 5 bases for V and 2 bases for J; bases not matched to a gene: 5. Looked up from germline, CDR1 is KGHSH and CDR2 is LQKENI. This CDR3 reads CASSTGTSGFTDTQYF. CDR3 sequence (DNA): TGTGCCAGCTCAACCGGGACTAGCGGGTTCACAGATACGCAGTATTTT.

The rearrangement links TRBV3-1 (or the pseudogene TRBV3-2) to TRBJ1-2; a possible D gene is TRBD1 (5 bases). Per germline, CDR1 LGHDT and CDR2 YNNKEL (reference sequence). The CDR3 is 16 residues long. The V and J ends lost 5 bases and 3 bases respectively, with 19 bases between them. The CDR3 reads CASSDGGLPDYYGYTF. As DNA, the CDR3 is TGTGCCAGCAGCGATGGGGGTCTCCCCGATTACTATGGCTACACCTTC.

The CDR3 DNA reads TGTGCCAGCAGCTTCGCGGGGGCCTCCTCTGCAGCTTTCTTT. It is translated as CASSFAGASSAAFF. The V and J genes are TRBV5-4 and TRBJ1-1, with a possible D match to TRBD1 (6 bases). The V gene's germline CDR1 is SGHNT and CDR2 YYREEE (reference sequence). This CDR3 contains 14 residues. Trimming removed 2 bases from V and 10 bases from J, with 18 bases in between.

This clone has just a few counts. V gene TRBV9 combines with J gene TRBJ1-1; D unresolved. This CDR3 contains 13 residues. Deletions cut 2 bases from V and 1 base from J, with 6 bases between. Germline loops: CDR1 SGDLS, CDR2 YYNGEE. The CDR3 DNA follows: TGTGCCAGCAGCGTTTGGGAGAACACTGAAGCTTTCTTT. Translating gives CASSVWENTEAFF.

There are a few counts of this clone. The chain joins TRBV7-9 to TRBJ2-7; TRBD1 matches at 10 bases. Trimming cost V 1 base and J 6 bases; bases outside gene matches: 9. The CDR3 length is 16 residues. Germline V gene data show CDR1 as SEHNR and CDR2 as FQNEAQ (reference sequence). This CDR3 reads CASSLDRDRGVGEQYF. The CDR3 DNA reads TGTGCCAGCAGCTTAGATCGGGACAGGGGTGTTGGCGAGCAGTACTTC.

CDR3 sequence (DNA): TGTGCCAGCCAGGGCCCAGAGACCCAGTACTTC. Encoded protein: CASQGPETQYF. The chain links TRBV7-6 to TRBJ2-5; weak D call: TRBD1 (5 bases). The CDR3 consists of 11 residues. Germline values: CDR1 SGHVS, CDR2 FNYEAQ. V lost 8 bases and J lost 4, with 8 bases in between. The full variable domain, with the rest looked up from reference TRBV7-6 and TRBJ2-5, is GAGVSQSPRYKVTKRGQDVALRCDPISGHVSLYWYRQALGQGPEFLTYFNYEAQQDKSGLPNDRFSAERPEGSISTLTIQRTEQRDSAMYRCASQGPETQYFGPGTRLLVL.

This chain links TRBV5-1 with TRBJ2-7, with D maybe TRBD2 (5 bases). Germline V lookup: CDR1 SGHRS, CDR2 YFSETQ. This CDR3 has 15 amino acids. Trimming cost V 0 bases and J 0 bases, with 10 bases left between them. The DNA of the CDR3 is TGCGCCAGCAGCTTGGCCGAGCTAGCCTCCTACGAGCAGTACTTC. Translating it yields CASSLAELASYEQYF.

This chain connects TRBV9 to TRBJ1-2; 8 bases align to TRBD1. CDR1 is SGDLS, CDR2 YYNGEE, per germline. Trimming removed 4 bases from V and 5 bases from J; junction bases left unmatched: 7. This CDR3 region has 14 residues. The CDR3 coding sequence is TGTGCCAGCAGCCCGAGGACAGGGCAATATGGCTACACCTTC. Its translation is CASSPRTGQYGYTF.

In nucleotides, the CDR3 is TGTGCCTGGTTCAGGAACTATGGCTACACCTTC. As protein: CAWFRNYGYTF. This chain connects TRBV30 to TRBJ1-2; D gene uncertain. Deletions cut 5 bases from V and 2 bases from J, with 6 bases between. This CDR3 comprises 11 residues. Per germline, CDR1 GTSNPN and CDR2 SVGIG (reference sequence).

This sequence joins TRBV5-1 and TRBJ1-5; 8 bases map to TRBD1. The germline V gene encodes CDR1 SGHRS and CDR2 YFSETQ. The CDR3 runs to 15 residues. The trim removed 3 bases at V and 2 bases at J, leaving 4 bases unmatched. In nucleotides, the CDR3 is TGCGCCAGCAGCTGGACAGGGTCGGGCAATCAGCCCCAGCATTTT. Amino acids: CASSWTGSGNQPQHF.

The chain has TRBV10-3 and TRBJ1-1, with TRBD1 identical over 9 bases. Germline values: CDR1 ENHRY, CDR2 SYGVKD. CDR3 length: 13 residues. Trimming took 7 bases from V and 7 from J; bases not matched to a gene: 7. The CDR3 DNA reads TGTGCCATCAAGAGGACAGGGGTGAATGAAGCTTTCTTT. Protein: CAIKRTGVNEAFF.

The chain uses TRBV7-9 and TRBJ1-1; D not resolved. There are 12 residues in the CDR3. V was clipped by 5 bases and J by 4 bases, with 8 bases between them. CDR1 is SEHNR and CDR2 is FQNEAQ in the germline V gene (reference sequence). CDR3 sequence: CASSRAGTEAFF. CDR3 nucleotides: TGTGCCAGCAGCCGGGCGGGCACTGAAGCTTTCTTT.

The V call is TRBV20-1, the J call TRBJ1-4, with TRBD1 as a possible D gene (6 bases). There are 15 residues in the CDR3. The V gene's germline CDR1 is DFQATT and CDR2 SNEGSKA (reference sequence). The ends were cut back, 3 bases at V and 5 bases at J, with 16 bases in the middle. The CDR3 DNA is TGCAGTGCTAGTGAAGGGGGGGGTTTGAATGAAAAACTGTTTTTT. Translating gives CSASEGGGLNEKLFF.

A few counts support this clone. The chain uses TRBV9 and TRBJ1-6; TRBD1 aligns across 7 bases. Germline CDR1 is SGDLS and CDR2 is YYNGEE. V shed 4 bases and J 10 bases; nucleotides not matched to a gene: 8. The CDR3 runs 14 residues. CDR3: CASSPEGGGSPLHF. The CDR3 DNA follows: TGTGCCAGCAGCCCCGAAGGGGGCGGGTCACCCCTCCACTTT. Full variable domain (remainder filled in from reference TRBV9 and TRBJ1-6): DSGVTQTPKHLITATGQRVTLRCSPRSGDLSVYWYQQSLDQGLQFLIQYYNGEERAKGNILERFSAQQFPDLHSELNLSSLELGDSALYFCASSPEGGGSPLHFGNGTRLTVT.

The chain is built from TRBV6-5 and TRBJ2-7; 15 bases are shared with TRBD2. This CDR3 comprises 15 residues. Per the germline V gene, CDR1 is MNHEY and CDR2 is SVGAGI. Unmatched junction bases numbered 4, after V lost 6 bases and J lost 4 bases. CDR3 coding DNA: TGTGCCAGCAGCCTCGGGACTAGCGGGGGGTACGAGCAGTACTTC. Translating it yields CASSLGTSGGYEQYF.

V is TRBV18 and J is TRBJ1-5, with TRBD1 matching over 7 bases. This CDR3 is 13 amino acids long. With V trimmed by 10 bases and J by 4 bases, 7 bases remained unmatched. The germline gives CDR1 KGHSH, CDR2 LQKENI. The CDR3 nucleotides read TGTGCCACTGCACAGGGGTTGAATCAGCCCCAGCATTTT. Translating gives CATAQGLNQPQHF.